This T cell receptor (beta chain) came from a study of cytomegalovirus exposure and HLA in healthy donors. Study conclusions and caveats: Later, TCR association rates were found to vary by HLA locus, highest for DRB1 and lowest for HLA-C. TCR beta sequences numbering fewer than 20,000 were associated with HLA alleles at 0.05 false discovery rate in a later analysis. A few chains linked to CMV were shown in vitro to be specific for CMV antigens.

This clone has just a few counts. As yet, its antigen is unknown. One end of the junction does not line up with germline, which may come from a read error. The CDR3 runs 15 residues. The germline gives CDR1 SEHNR, CDR2 FQNEAQ (reference sequence). The study ran its PCR with 60 Vbeta and 13 Jbeta primers. Data came from immunoSEQ multiplex PCR; TCRdb stores just in-frame clones and leaves some out. The sample carries roughly 100,000 clones, roughly 70% recorded once. The material sequenced was PBMCs. The chain has TRBV7-9 and TRBJ1-4; 7 bases are a match to TRBD1. The receptor was isolated from a middle-aged man in good health and CMV-seropositive. The CDR3 reads CSSSARGLANEKLFF. CDR3 DNA: TGTTCCAGCAGCGCGAGGGGGCTGGCTAATGAAAAACTGTTTTTT.